This TCR beta chain was found in a study of blood T cell repertoires in COVID-19. About the research overall: There were acute and convalescent COVID-19 samples, and they came from the United States, Italy and Spain.

The V end was cut by 8 bases, the J end by 4 bases, with 11 bases between. The CDR3 loop spans 12 amino acids. Germline loops: CDR1 SGHVS, CDR2 FQNEAQ. Only in-frame clones appear in the TCRdb table, and some are missing; sequencing was by immunoSEQ multiplex PCR. This sample has about 33,000 clones, with about 88% found just once. The clonotype originates from a man aged 65 to 85 with acute or convalescent COVID-19. The sequenced sample consisted of peripheral blood. V and J are TRBV7-8 and TRBJ1-1; D may be TRBD1 (5 bases). The DNA of the CDR3 is TGTGCCAGCGGGCAGGGTTTCACTGAAGCTTTCTTT. As protein: CASGQGFTEAFF.